This T cell receptor (beta chain) was recovered during a study of CD8+ T cells in alopecia areata. With V trimmed by 3 bases and J by 2 bases, 9 bases remained unmatched. The CDR3 runs to 18 residues. Germline CDR1 and CDR2: MGHRA and YSYEKL. Following extraction, RNA underwent reverse transcription to cDNA, which served as the sequencing template. Clones were sequenced by immunoSEQ multiplex PCR, and TCRdb holds only the in-frame ones, with some missing. The table includes 110,000 or so clones, roughly 60% detected once. The receptor comes from a human donor in good health. The chain is built from TRBV4-1 and TRBJ2-7; TRBD2 agrees at 14 bases. Sequencing was performed on CD8+ T cells sorted from blood. CDR3 DNA sequence: TGCGCCAGCAGCCACCCGGGACTAGCGGGGGAGATAACCTACGAGCAGTACTTC. Its translation is CASSHPGLAGEITYEQYF.